This T cell receptor beta chain emerged from a study of blood T cell repertoires in COVID-19. The overall study: Sources were T cells, B-cell-depleted T cells, or PBMCs; the material itself was cDNA or gDNA.

Source study methods: Estimation of nucleated cell counts relied on the amplification of reference gene primers. Clones were read by immunoSEQ multiplex PCR, and TCRdb kept only the in-frame ones, dropping some. V and J calls plus clone size are reproduced from that table; the DNA served to infer D and trimming. The data show 150,000 to 200,000 clones, around 87% seen once. Looked up from germline, CDR1 is LNHDA and CDR2 is SQIVND (reference sequence). The CDR3 is 16 amino acids. V shed 7 bases, J shed 0 bases, and the junction held 6 bases outside the gene matches. The source is a woman in her sixties or seventies with COVID-19, enrolled during active disease. The chain links TRBV19 to TRBJ2-1; 10 nucleotides align to TRBD2. The material sequenced was peripheral blood. The CDR3, as DNA: TGTGCCAGTACCTCATCTAGCGGGAGCTCCTACAATGAGCAGTTCTTC. Its translation: CASTSSSGSSYNEQFF.